This is a list of T cell receptor beta chains from one sample in a study of CD8 T cells in ankylosing spondylitis. TCRdb used MiXCR to reprocess the 5' RACE reads, holding one entry per CDR3 protein. The sample records hundreds of thousands of distinct CDR3 sequences, around 24% being singletons. The sequencing sample was made of blood, either unsorted or a sorted T cell fraction (not recorded which). Source of these receptors: a male donor with ankylosing spondylitis or in good health (not recorded which). Both conserved end residues are part of each CDR3. The D gene is left open where the match is weak. Some rows mark clone size as missing; the rest say once, few, many or name a class of expanded clone.

v_call	d_call	clone_size	j_call	cdr3_aa	cdr3_nt
TRBV6-1	-	many	TRBJ1-3	CASSRRAVSGNTIYF	TGTGCCAGCAGTCGACGGGCTGTATCTGGAAACACCATATATTTT
TRBV6-1	-	many	TRBJ1-5	CASSESGGLNQPQHF	TGTGCCAGCAGTGAATCGGGGGGCCTCAATCAGCCCCAGCATTTT
TRBV6-2/TRBV6-3	-	-	TRBJ2-1	CATAGGPGEQFF	TGTGCCACCGCCGGGGGCCCAGGGGAGCAGTTCTTC
TRBV6-1	TRBD1	many	TRBJ1-1	CASSIRQGAGLNTEAFF	TGTGCCAGCAGTATTAGACAGGGGGCTGGTTTGAACACTGAAGCTTTCTTT
TRBV29-1	-	many	TRBJ2-1	CSVPLFSYNEQFF	TGCAGCGTGCCCCTGTTTTCCTACAATGAGCAGTTCTTC
TRBV20-1	TRBD2	many	TRBJ2-1	CSASSLAGSFEQFF	TGCAGTGCTAGTTCGCTAGCGGGTTCCTTTGAGCAGTTCTTC
TRBV5-1	-	-	TRBJ2-7	CASSPQDAAYEQYF	TGCGCCAGCAGCCCACAAGACGCGGCATACGAGCAGTACTTC
TRBV5-1	-	-	TRBJ2-4	CASSQAGGATKNIQYF	TGCGCCAGCAGTCAAGCCGGAGGGGCGACCAAAAACATTCAGTACTTC
TRBV12-3/TRBV12-4	-	few	TRBJ1-1	CASLRGGMNTEAFF	TGTGCCAGTCTGCGGGGAGGAATGAACACTGAAGCTTTCTTT
TRBV29-1	TRBD1	-	TRBJ2-7	CSVGQGRHAEQYF	TGCAGCGTGGGACAGGGGAGACACGCCGAGCAGTACTTC